The present T cell receptor beta chain was sequenced within a study of Graves' ophthalmopathy and Graves' hyperthyroidism. The trim removed 3 bases at V and 2 bases at J, leaving 1 base unmatched. Germline loops: CDR1 SGHTA, CDR2 FQGNSA. The CDR3 is 14 residues long. This clonotype showed up many times. Amplification of TCR beta CDR3 regions used RNA transcripts. RT-PCR was first run with HTBI primers, then multiplex PCR in a second round. TCRdb reprocessed the multiplex PCR reads via MiXCR and lists one record per CDR3 protein. The sample holds approximately 160,000 distinct CDR3 sequences, 35% to 50% seen once.

This sequence was found in a man aged 25 to 45 with Graves' ophthalmopathy. This chain uses TRBV7-2 with TRBJ2-7; 10 nucleotides match TRBD1. Sequencing was performed on peripheral blood. CDR3 in DNA: TGTGCCAGCAGCTTGGGGACAGGGGCCTACGAGCAGTACTTC. Its protein is CASSLGTGAYEQYF. Complete variable domain (other parts from reference TRBV7-2 and TRBJ2-7): GAGVSQSPSNKVTEKGKDVELRCDPISGHTALYWYRQSLGQGLEFLIYFQGNSAPDKSGLPSDRFSAERTGGSVSTLTIQRTQQEDSAVYLCASSLGTGAYEQYFGPGTRLTVT.